What follows are 27 T cell receptor beta chains derived from one specimen sequenced in a study of blood T cell repertoires in COVID-19. The data were produced by immunoSEQ multiplex PCR, yet TCRdb's version contains in-frame clones alone and is incomplete. The data contain more than 200,000 clones, around 87% of them singletons. Sequencing was done on a sample of PBMCs or T cells enriched from blood (not recorded which). The receptors derive from a woman aged 25 to 39 with acute COVID-19.

V and J are TRBV4-1 and TRBJ2-6; no clear D. Germline V gene data show CDR1 as MGHRA and CDR2 as YSYEKL. The CDR3 is made up of 14 amino acids. The V gene lost 3 bases and the J gene lost 0 bases, with 3 bases spanning the gap. CDR3 sequence (DNA): TGCGCCAGCAGCCACAACTCTGGGGCCAACGTCCTGACTTTC. Its translation is CASSHNSGANVLTF.

This clone was observed a few times. V usage is TRBV29-1 and J usage is TRBJ1-1, with 7 bases lining up with TRBD1. The CDR3 spans 13 residues. Trimming took 4 bases from V and 0 from J; bases not matched to a gene: 2. CDR1 SQVTM and CDR2 ANQGSEA come from the germline V gene. DNA of the CDR3: TGCAGCGTTGGGGACAGACTGAACACTGAAGCTTTCTTT. Amino acid sequence: CSVGDRLNTEAFF. Full variable domain (remainder filled in from reference TRBV29-1 and TRBJ1-1): SAVISQKPSRDICQRGTSLTIQCQVDSQVTMMFWYRQQPGQSLTLIATANQGSEATYESGFVIDKFPISRPNLTFSTLTVSNMSPEDSSIYLCSVGDRLNTEAFFGQGTRLTVV.

CDR3: CASADSRGRDHEQYF. CDR3 sequence (DNA): TGTGCCAGCGCTGACTCCAGGGGGCGCGACCACGAGCAGTACTTC. The chain has TRBV2 and TRBJ2-7; 8 bases are shared with TRBD1. The J segment lost 5 bases and the V segment lost 8 bases, leaving 14 bases of the junction unmatched. The germline CDR1 and CDR2 sequences are SNHLY and FYNNEI. The CDR3 length is 15 residues.

This chain connects TRBV28 to TRBJ1-3; D perhaps matches TRBD1 (6 bases). The CDR3 is made up of 14 amino acids. Trimming took 6 bases from V and 4 from J, leaving 13 bases between them. The germline V gene encodes CDR1 MDHEN and CDR2 SYDVKM. Here the CDR3 DNA reads TGTGCCAGCAGGACCGGAGGACAGGGAAACACCATATATTTT. Translation gives CASRTGGQGNTIYF.

This clone was seen more than once but under ten times. The chain is built from TRBV27 and TRBJ2-1, with 12 bases matching TRBD2. From germline, CDR1 is MNHEY and CDR2 SMNVEV (reference sequence). This CDR3 has 16 residues. The J segment lost 7 bases and the V segment lost 5 bases, leaving 9 bases of the junction unmatched. CDR3 in DNA: TGTGCCAGCAGTCCCCTAGCGGGGGGGGCAGGTAATGAGCAGTTCTTC. It is translated as CASSPLAGGAGNEQFF.

The rearrangement uses TRBV29-1 and TRBJ1-1, with TRBD1 identical over 8 bases. After removal of 4 bases from V and 4 bases from J, the junction contained 8 bases not matched to a gene. From germline, CDR1 is SQVTM and CDR2 ANQGSEA. The CDR3 has 14 amino acids. CDR3 nucleotide sequence: TGCAGCGTTGCAAGGACAGGGATGGTCACTGAAGCTTTCTTT. Translating gives CSVARTGMVTEAFF.

CDR3 protein: CASRLVLPGQLGEQYF. The CDR3 nucleotides are TGTGCAAGTCGCTTAGTATTACCGGGACAACTGGGGGAGCAGTACTTC. This rearrangement joins TRBV12-2 to TRBJ2-7; the DNA was not compared with TRBD1, the D call given in the table. TRBV12-2 counts as a pseudogene. The CDR3 covers 16 residues.

This chain connects TRBV2 to TRBJ2-5; 8 bases line up with TRBD1. The germline V gene encodes CDR1 SNHLY and CDR2 FYNNEI. The trim removed 6 bases at V and 5 bases at J, leaving 11 bases unmatched. There are 15 residues in the CDR3. DNA for the CDR3: TGTGCCAGCAGGCTACCAGCGACAGGGGTGGAGACCCAGTACTTC. Amino acids: CASRLPATGVETQYF. Using reference TRBV2 and TRBJ2-5 for the parts outside the CDR3, the full variable domain is EPEVTQTPSHQVTQMGQEVILRCVPISNHLYFYWYRQILGQKVEFLVSFYNNEISEKSEIFDDQFSVERPDGSNFTLKIRSTKLEDSAMYFCASRLPATGVETQYFGPGTRLLVL.

This sequence joins TRBV19 and TRBJ2-1; 13 bases map to TRBD2. CDR1 and CDR2 (germline): LNHDA, SQIVND (reference sequence). The CDR3 runs to 16 residues. The V and J ends lost 1 base and 7 bases, in that order; junction bases with no gene match: 4. The CDR3 loop is CASSIVGTSGDNEQFF. CDR3 DNA sequence: TGTGCCAGTAGTATAGTCGGGACTAGCGGGGATAATGAGCAGTTCTTC.

This rearrangement joins TRBV4-2 to TRBJ1-1; possible D gene TRBD1, 5 bases. V dropped 0 bases and J dropped 4 bases, with 18 bases sitting between them. Germline CDR1 is LGHNA and CDR2 is YNFKEQ. This CDR3 has 17 amino acids. CDR3 nucleotide sequence: TGTGCCAGCAGCCAAGACCCTCCGGGGGGTTGGCTCACTGAAGCTTTCTTT. This gives the protein CASSQDPPGGWLTEAFF.

The V and J genes are TRBV28 and TRBJ1-3; 8 positions match TRBD1. With 5 bases clipped from V and 6 bases from J, the junction kept 12 bases outside the gene matches. Per the germline V gene, CDR1 is MDHEN and CDR2 is SYDVKM. The CDR3 is 16 amino acids. CDR3 loop: CASSPADREGENTIYF. The CDR3 DNA sequence: TGTGCCAGCAGTCCCGCGGACAGGGAAGGTGAAAACACCATATATTTT. Drawing the rest from reference TRBV28 and TRBJ1-3, the complete variable domain is DVKVTQSSRYLVKRTGEKVFLECVQDMDHENMFWYRQDPGLGLRLIYFSYDVKMKEKGDIPEGYSVSREKKERFSLILESASTNQTSMYLCASSPADREGENTIYFGEGSWLTVV.

CDR3 loop: CATVTGSGQPQHF. In DNA form, the CDR3 reads TGTGCCACCGTAACAGGGAGCGGTCAGCCCCAGCATTTT. V gene TRBV19 combines with J gene TRBJ1-5; D possibly corresponds to TRBD1 (6 bases). Germline loops: CDR1 LNHDA, CDR2 SQIVND (reference sequence). The CDR3 is 13 residues long. V lost 10 bases to trimming and J lost 6 bases, with 16 bases between them.

The chain links TRBV19 to TRBJ2-5; TRBD2 matches at 13 bases. CDR1 is LNHDA and CDR2 is SQIVND in the germline V gene (reference sequence). V dropped 6 bases and J dropped 1; count of bases not matched to a gene: 11. This CDR3 has 18 amino acids. The CDR3 DNA is TGTGCCAGTAGCGGACTCCGGACTAGCGGGAGACTCCAAGAGACCCAGTACTTC. This translates into CASSGLRTSGRLQETQYF.

The V and J genes are TRBV28 and TRBJ1-1; 7 bases are a match to TRBD1. The CDR3 runs to 12 residues. V gave up 5 bases and J gave up 8 bases; unmatched junction bases: 5. Germline V gene sequence: CDR1 MDHEN, CDR2 SYDVKM. CDR3 residues: CASSLNRGEAFF. In DNA form, the CDR3 reads TGTGCCAGCAGTCTCAACAGGGGAGAAGCTTTCTTT.

The J gene is TRBJ2-7, the V gene TRBV29-1; D is perhaps TRBD2 (5 bases). The germline V and J ends were trimmed by 4 bases and 2 bases, with 6 bases remaining between them. This CDR3 spans 11 amino acids. CDR1 and CDR2 from the germline V gene are SQVTM and ANQGSEA. The chain's CDR3 is CSVAGAYEQYF. In DNA form, the CDR3 reads TGCAGCGTTGCCGGGGCCTACGAGCAGTACTTC.

The genes are TRBV5-6 and TRBJ1-6; D unresolved. The CDR3 has 15 residues. Germline CDR1 and CDR2: SGHDT and YYEEEE. With 4 bases removed from V and 9 bases from J, the gap between germline ends came to 17 bases. For the CDR3, the DNA is TGTGCCAGCAGCACCTACCACAGCTCCGGTTCACCCCTCCACTTT. Protein product: CASSTYHSSGSPLHF. Filled out from reference TRBV5-6 and TRBJ1-6, the complete variable domain reads DAGVTQSPTHLIKTRGQQVTLRCSPKSGHDTVSWYQQALGQGPQFIFQYYEEEERQRGNFPDRFSGHQFPNYSSELNVNALLLGDSALYLCASSTYHSSGSPLHFGNGTRLTVT.

This chain joins TRBV7-3 and TRBJ2-1; tentatively, D is TRBD2 (5 bases). Trimming took 2 bases from V and 8 from J, leaving 16 bases between them. CDR3 size: 15 residues. Germline lookup yields CDR1 SGHTA and CDR2 FQGTGA. The CDR3 reads CASSLVGRTGYEQFF. CDR3 DNA sequence: TGTGCCAGCAGCTTAGTGGGCAGGACGGGATATGAGCAGTTCTTC. Variable domain in full (rest from reference TRBV7-3 and TRBJ2-1): GAGVSQTPSNKVTEKGKYVELRCDPISGHTALYWYRQSLGQGPEFLIYFQGTGAADDSGLPNDRFFAVRPEGSVSTLKIQRTERGDSAVYLCASSLVGRTGYEQFFGPGTRLTVL.

This clone was counted once. The chain combines TRBV15 with TRBJ1-6; 9 bases map to TRBD1. The CDR3 length is 14 residues. Per germline, CDR1 LNHNV and CDR2 YYDKDF (reference sequence). Germline trimming cut 2 bases from V and 13 bases from J; bases unmatched to any gene: 6. CDR3 amino acids: CATSRSGQGAPLHF. CDR3 nucleotides: TGTGCCACCAGCAGATCGGGACAGGGAGCGCCCCTCCACTTT.

This chain joins TRBV7-6 and TRBJ2-2, with D possibly being TRBD1 (5 bases). V was pared by 3 bases and J by 3 bases, with 11 bases between. The CDR3 consists of 15 residues. The germline CDR1 and CDR2 sequences are SGHVS and FNYEAQ. This CDR3 reads CASSFVTGHTGELFF. CDR3 DNA sequence: TGTGCCAGCAGCTTCGTCACAGGCCACACCGGGGAGCTGTTTTTT.

The V and J genes are TRBV6-2 or TRBV6-3 and TRBJ2-2; no reliable D call. This CDR3 spans 14 amino acids. V lost 4 bases, J lost 4 bases, and 10 bases lay in between. The germline V gene has CDR1 MNHEY and CDR2 SVGEGT. CDR3 loop: CASSSLTGTGELFF. The CDR3 DNA is TGTGCCAGCAGTTCATTGACGGGCACCGGGGAGCTGTTTTTT.

V usage is TRBV6-1 and J usage is TRBJ1-2; D call uncertain. Trimming shortened V by 3 bases and J by 6 bases, and 8 bases separated the two germline ends. The CDR3 spans 12 residues. CDR1 and CDR2 from the germline V gene are MNHNS and SASEGT. The CDR3 loop is CASSEAMNGYTF. CDR3 nucleotides: TGTGCCAGCAGTGAGGCAATGAATGGCTACACCTTC.

The chain combines TRBV12-3 or TRBV12-4 with TRBJ2-7; D might be TRBD2 (7 bases). This CDR3 has 12 amino acids. The V gene lost 7 bases and the J gene lost 6 bases, with 13 bases spanning the gap. CDR3 region: CASKGEGGEQYF. The CDR3 nucleotides are TGTGCCAGCAAGGGGGAGGGGGGCGAGCAGTACTTC.

V usage is TRBV3-1 (or the pseudogene TRBV3-2) and J usage is TRBJ2-1; 9 bases align to TRBD2. From germline, CDR1 is LGHDT and CDR2 YNNKEL (reference sequence). This CDR3 is built from 16 residues. Trimming removed 4 bases from V and 4 bases from J; junction bases left unmatched: 8. In DNA, the CDR3 is TGTGCCAGCAGCCGTCACACTAGCGGGCGATACAATGAGCAGTTCTTC. This codes for CASSRHTSGRYNEQFF.

This clone was counted only a few times. The CDR3 is CASSLREGYEQYF. The CDR3 coding sequence is TGTGCCAGCAGTCTTAGGGAGGGGTACGAGCAGTACTTC. The chain has TRBV2 and TRBJ2-7, with 7 bases identical to TRBD2. CDR1 is SNHLY and CDR2 is FYNNEI in the germline V gene. This CDR3 has 13 residues. J was trimmed by 4 bases and V by 5 bases; bases with no gene match: 5.

The chain couples TRBV24-1 to TRBJ1-2, with 7 bases aligning to TRBD1. Germline lookup yields CDR1 KGHDR and CDR2 SFDVKD. The CDR3 contains 16 residues. V was clipped by 6 bases and J by 4 bases; unmatched bases: 13. The DNA for the CDR3 is TGTGCCACCAGTCCCCGATCCGGGACAGCCGTCTATGGCTACACCTTC. It specifies CATSPRSGTAVYGYTF.

This chain uses TRBV2 with TRBJ1-2; tentatively, D is TRBD1 (6 bases). V was cut by 2 bases and J by 4 bases, with 11 bases left in between. Germline CDR1 SNHLY, CDR2 FYNNEI. CDR3 size: 14 residues. The CDR3 DNA sequence: TGTGCCAGCAGTGAATGGGTAGGGGGCTATGGCTACACCTTC. Its translation: CASSEWVGGYGYTF.

The chain uses TRBV3-1 (or the pseudogene TRBV3-2) and TRBJ1-2; TRBD1 is a possible D gene (6 bases). Trimming cost V 1 base and J 5 bases, with 11 bases left between them. Germline CDR1 LGHDT, CDR2 YNNKEL (reference sequence). This CDR3 is built from 14 residues. Written as DNA, the CDR3 is TGTGCCAGCAGCCAAGTCGCGGGGGCGTATGGCTACACCTTC. Translating it yields CASSQVAGAYGYTF.